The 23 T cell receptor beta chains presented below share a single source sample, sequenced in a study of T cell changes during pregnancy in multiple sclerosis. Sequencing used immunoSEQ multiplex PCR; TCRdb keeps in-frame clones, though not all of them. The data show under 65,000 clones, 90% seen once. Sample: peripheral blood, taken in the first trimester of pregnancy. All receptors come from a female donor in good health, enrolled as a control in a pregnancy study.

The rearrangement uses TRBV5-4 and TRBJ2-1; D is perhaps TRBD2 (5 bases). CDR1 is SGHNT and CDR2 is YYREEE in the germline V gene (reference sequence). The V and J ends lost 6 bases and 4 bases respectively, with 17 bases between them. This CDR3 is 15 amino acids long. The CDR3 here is CASTSGGTAYNEQFF. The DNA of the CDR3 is TGTGCCAGCACCTCAGGAGGAACAGCATACAATGAGCAGTTCTTC.

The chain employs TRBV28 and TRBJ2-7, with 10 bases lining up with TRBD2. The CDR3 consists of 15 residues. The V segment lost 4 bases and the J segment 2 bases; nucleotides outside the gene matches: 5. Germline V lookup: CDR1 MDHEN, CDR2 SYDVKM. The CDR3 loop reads CASSSLAGETYEQYF. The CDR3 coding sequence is TGTGCCAGCAGTTCCCTAGCGGGAGAGACCTACGAGCAGTACTTC.

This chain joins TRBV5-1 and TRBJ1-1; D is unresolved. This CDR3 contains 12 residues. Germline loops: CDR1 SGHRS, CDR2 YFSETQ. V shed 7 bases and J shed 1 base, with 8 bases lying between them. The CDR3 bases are TGCGCCAGCCACTCCCAGAACACTGAAGCTTTCTTT. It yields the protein CASHSQNTEAFF.

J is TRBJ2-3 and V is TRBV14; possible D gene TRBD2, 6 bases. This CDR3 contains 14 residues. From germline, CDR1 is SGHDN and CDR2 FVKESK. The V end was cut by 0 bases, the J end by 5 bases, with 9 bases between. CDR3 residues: CASSQDLGGDTQYF. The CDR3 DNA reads TGTGCCAGCAGCCAAGACCTGGGGGGAGATACGCAGTATTTT. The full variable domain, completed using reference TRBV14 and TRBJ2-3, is EAGVTQFPSHSVIEKGQTVTLRCDPISGHDNLYWYRRVMGKEIKFLLHFVKESKQDESGMPNNRFLAERTGGTYSTLKVQPAELEDSGVYFCASSQDLGGDTQYFGPGTRLTVL.

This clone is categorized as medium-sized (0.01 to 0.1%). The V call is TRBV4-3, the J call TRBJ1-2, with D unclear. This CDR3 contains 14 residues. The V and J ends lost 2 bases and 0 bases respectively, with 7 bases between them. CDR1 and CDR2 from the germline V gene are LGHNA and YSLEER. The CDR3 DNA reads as TGCGCCAGCAGCCAAACAGTTTCTAACTATGGCTACACCTTC. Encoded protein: CASSQTVSNYGYTF.

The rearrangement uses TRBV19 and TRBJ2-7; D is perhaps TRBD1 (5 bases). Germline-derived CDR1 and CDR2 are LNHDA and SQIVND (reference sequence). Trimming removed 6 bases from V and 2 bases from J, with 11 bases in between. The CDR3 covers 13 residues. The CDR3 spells CASSPPGTYEQYF. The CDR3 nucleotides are TGTGCCAGTAGCCCTCCAGGGACCTACGAGCAGTACTTC.

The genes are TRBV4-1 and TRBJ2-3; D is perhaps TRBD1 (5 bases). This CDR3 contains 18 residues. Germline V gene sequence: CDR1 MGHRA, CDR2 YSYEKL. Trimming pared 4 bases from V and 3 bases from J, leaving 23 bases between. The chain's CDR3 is CASSRGPVGATPTDTQYF. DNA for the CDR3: TGCGCCAGCAGCCGGGGTCCCGTTGGGGCTACTCCGACAGATACGCAGTATTTT.

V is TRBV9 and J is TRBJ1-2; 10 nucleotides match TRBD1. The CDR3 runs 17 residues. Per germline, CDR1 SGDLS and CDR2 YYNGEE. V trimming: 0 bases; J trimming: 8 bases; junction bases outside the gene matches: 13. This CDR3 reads CASSVGPGQGSRGGYTF. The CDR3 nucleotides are TGTGCCAGCAGCGTAGGACCGGGACAGGGGTCGAGGGGGGGCTACACCTTC. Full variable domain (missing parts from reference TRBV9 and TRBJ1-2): DSGVTQTPKHLITATGQRVTLRCSPRSGDLSVYWYQQSLDQGLQFLIQYYNGEERAKGNILERFSAQQFPDLHSELNLSSLELGDSALYFCASSVGPGQGSRGGYTFGSGTRLTVV.

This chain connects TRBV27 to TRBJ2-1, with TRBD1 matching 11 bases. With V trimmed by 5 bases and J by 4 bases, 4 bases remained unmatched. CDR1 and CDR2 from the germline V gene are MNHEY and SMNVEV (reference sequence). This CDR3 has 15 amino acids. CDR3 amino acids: CASSPWDRGYNEQFF. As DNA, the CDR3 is TGTGCCAGCAGTCCGTGGGACAGGGGGTACAATGAGCAGTTCTTC.

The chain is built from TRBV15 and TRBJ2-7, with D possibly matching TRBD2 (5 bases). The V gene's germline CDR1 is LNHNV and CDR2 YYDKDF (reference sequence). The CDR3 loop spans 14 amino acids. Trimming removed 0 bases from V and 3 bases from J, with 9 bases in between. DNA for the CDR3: TGTGCCACCAGCAGAGAGGGTAGCGTCTACGAGCAGTACTTC. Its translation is CATSREGSVYEQYF. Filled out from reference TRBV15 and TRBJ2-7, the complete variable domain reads DAMVIQNPRYQVTQFGKPVTLSCSQTLNHNVMYWYQQKSSQAPKLLFHYYDKDFNNEADTPDNFQSRRPNTSFCFLDIRSPGLGDTAMYLCATSREGSVYEQYFGPGTRLTVT.

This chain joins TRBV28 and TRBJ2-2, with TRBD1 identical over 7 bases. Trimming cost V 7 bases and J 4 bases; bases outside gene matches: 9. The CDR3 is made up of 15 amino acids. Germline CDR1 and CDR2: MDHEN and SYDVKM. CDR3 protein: CASTTPRQGTGELFF. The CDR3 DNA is TGTGCCAGCACAACCCCCCGACAGGGCACCGGGGAGCTGTTTTTT.

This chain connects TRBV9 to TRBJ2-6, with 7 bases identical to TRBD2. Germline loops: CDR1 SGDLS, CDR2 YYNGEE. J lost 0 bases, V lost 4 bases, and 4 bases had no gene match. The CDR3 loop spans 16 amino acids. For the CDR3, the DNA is TGTGCCAGCAGCCGACGGGAGGTCTCTGGGGCCAACGTCCTGACTTTC. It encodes CASSRREVSGANVLTF.

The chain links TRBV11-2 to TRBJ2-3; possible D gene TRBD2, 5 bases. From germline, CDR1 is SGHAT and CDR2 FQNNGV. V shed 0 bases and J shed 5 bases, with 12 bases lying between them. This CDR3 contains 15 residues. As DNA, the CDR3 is TGTGCCAGCAGCTTAGAAAGAGGGTTTAGAGATACGCAGTATTTT. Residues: CASSLERGFRDTQYF.

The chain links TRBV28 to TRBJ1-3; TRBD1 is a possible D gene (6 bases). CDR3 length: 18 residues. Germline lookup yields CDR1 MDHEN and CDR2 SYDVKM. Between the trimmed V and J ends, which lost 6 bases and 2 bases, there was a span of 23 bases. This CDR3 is CASRPQTGKRSAGNTIYF. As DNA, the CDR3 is TGTGCCAGCAGGCCCCAAACAGGGAAGCGGTCGGCTGGAAACACCATATATTTT.

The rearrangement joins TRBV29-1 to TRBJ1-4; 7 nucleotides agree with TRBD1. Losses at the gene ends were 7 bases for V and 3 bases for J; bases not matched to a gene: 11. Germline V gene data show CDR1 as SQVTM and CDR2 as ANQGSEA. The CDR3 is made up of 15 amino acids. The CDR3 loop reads CSAEGGELSNEKLFF. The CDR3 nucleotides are TGCAGCGCAGAAGGGGGCGAGTTGTCTAATGAAAAACTGTTTTTT.

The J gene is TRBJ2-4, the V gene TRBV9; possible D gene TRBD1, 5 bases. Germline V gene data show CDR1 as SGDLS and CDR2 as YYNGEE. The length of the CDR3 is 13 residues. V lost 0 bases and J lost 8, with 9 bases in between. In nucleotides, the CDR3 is TGTGCCAGCAGCGTAGGACAGCAAGACATTCAGTACTTC. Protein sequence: CASSVGQQDIQYF.

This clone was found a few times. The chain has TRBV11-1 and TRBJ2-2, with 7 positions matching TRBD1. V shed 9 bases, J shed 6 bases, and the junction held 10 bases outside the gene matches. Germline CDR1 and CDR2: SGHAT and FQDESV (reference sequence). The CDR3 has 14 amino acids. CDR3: CASNRGRGSGELFF. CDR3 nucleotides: TGTGCCAGTAACAGGGGAAGGGGGTCCGGGGAGCTGTTTTTT.

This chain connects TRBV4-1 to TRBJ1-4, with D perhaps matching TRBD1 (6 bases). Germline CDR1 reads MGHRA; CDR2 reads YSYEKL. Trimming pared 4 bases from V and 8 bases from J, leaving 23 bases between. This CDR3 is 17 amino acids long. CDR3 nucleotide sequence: TGCGCCAGCAGCCGCTTGGGGGCGGGCGCCTCGTGGGAAAAACTGTTTTTT. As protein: CASSRLGAGASWEKLFF.

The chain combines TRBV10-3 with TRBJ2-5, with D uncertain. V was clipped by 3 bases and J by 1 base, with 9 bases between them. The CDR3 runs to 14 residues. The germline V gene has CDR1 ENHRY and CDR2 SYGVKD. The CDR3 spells CAISEGEAQETQYF. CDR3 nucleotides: TGTGCCATCAGTGAAGGAGAAGCCCAAGAGACCCAGTACTTC.

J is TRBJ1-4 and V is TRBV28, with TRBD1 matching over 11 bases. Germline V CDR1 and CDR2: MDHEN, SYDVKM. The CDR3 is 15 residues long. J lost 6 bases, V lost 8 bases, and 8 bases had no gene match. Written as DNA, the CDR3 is TGTGCCAGCCTCCCGGGGGGACAGGGGGATGAAAAACTGTTTTTT. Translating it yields CASLPGGQGDEKLFF.

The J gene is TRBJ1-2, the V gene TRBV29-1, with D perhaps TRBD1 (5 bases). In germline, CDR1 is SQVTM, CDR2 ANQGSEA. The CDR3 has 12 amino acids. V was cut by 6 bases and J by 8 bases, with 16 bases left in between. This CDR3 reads CSVESGGRGYTF. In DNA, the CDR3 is TGCAGCGTCGAAAGCGGGGGGAGGGGCTACACCTTC.

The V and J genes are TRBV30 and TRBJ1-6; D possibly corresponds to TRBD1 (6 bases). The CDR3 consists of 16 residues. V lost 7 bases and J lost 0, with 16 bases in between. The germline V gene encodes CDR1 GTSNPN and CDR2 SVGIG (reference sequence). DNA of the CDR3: TGTGCCTCGGAGGCAGGGGTTAGCTCCTATAATTCACCCCTCCACTTT. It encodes CASEAGVSSYNSPLHF.

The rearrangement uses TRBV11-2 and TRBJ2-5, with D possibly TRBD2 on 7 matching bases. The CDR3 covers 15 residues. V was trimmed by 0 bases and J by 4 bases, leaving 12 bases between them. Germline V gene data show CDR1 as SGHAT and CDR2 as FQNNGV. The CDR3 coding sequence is TGTGCCAGCAGCTTAGATTGGAGGGGGGGAGAGACCCAGTACTTC. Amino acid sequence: CASSLDWRGGETQYF.